These 24 T cell receptor beta chains were sequenced from one sample in a study of T cell responses to AZD1222 COVID-19 vaccine. Profiled with immunoSEQ multiplex PCR; TCRdb holds only in-frame clones, not every one. The table has over 55,000 clones, 84% seen once. The source was peripheral blood, collected on day 0 of AZD1222 vaccination. The receptors here all came from an adult in good health.

The genes are TRBV4-3 and TRBJ1-6, with D unclear. CDR3 length equals 13 residues. Trimming took off 2 bases at V and 8 bases at J, with 7 bases between the two ends. Per the germline V gene, CDR1 is LGHNA and CDR2 is YSLEER. CDR3 DNA sequence: TGCGCCAGCAGCCAACAGGAGGATTCACCCCTCCACTTT. Translation gives CASSQQEDSPLHF.

Concerning this clone: The limits of the CDR3 on the DNA are not certain, so only TCRdb's listed CDR3 is given. This chain connects TRBV12-2 to TRBJ2-2; the table gives TRBD1 as D, unverified against the DNA. TRBV12-2 is a documented pseudogene. The CDR3 comprises 19 residues, both ends counted. The CDR3 is CASRPPFFFGTGNTGELFF.

V gene TRBV12-5 combines with J gene TRBJ1-1, with 7 bases that match TRBD1. CDR3 size: 21 residues. Germline CDR1 LGHNT, CDR2 FRNRAP. V was clipped by 1 base and J by 3 bases; unmatched bases: 23. CDR3 sequence: CASGLAVSGTGALWTDTEAFF. The CDR3 bases are TGTGCTAGTGGTTTGGCTGTTTCCGGAACAGGGGCTTTGTGGACGGACACTGAAGCTTTCTTT.

This chain links TRBV11-3 with TRBJ2-2; tentative D call: TRBD1 (6 bases). Germline V gives CDR1 SGHNT, CDR2 YENEEA. Trimming took 5 bases from V and 5 from J, leaving 15 bases between them. The CDR3 runs to 15 residues. The CDR3 region is CASSTQGTLTGELFF. In nucleotides, the CDR3 is TGTGCCAGCAGCACACAGGGAACATTAACCGGGGAGCTGTTTTTT.

This sequence joins TRBV10-3 and TRBJ1-6; TRBD1 matches 7 bases. This CDR3 comprises 13 residues. The germline V gene encodes CDR1 ENHRY and CDR2 SYGVKD. J was trimmed by 5 bases and V by 5 bases; bases with no gene match: 0. This CDR3 is CAISTGDNSPLHF. The CDR3 DNA sequence: TGTGCCATCAGTACAGGGGATAATTCACCCCTCCACTTT.

This sequence joins TRBV12-3 or TRBV12-4 and TRBJ2-5; D ambiguous. The CDR3 is 13 amino acids. Trimming removed 4 bases at V and 2 bases at J, with 8 bases between. CDR3 sequence reads: CASSYGTQETQYF. CDR3 sequence (DNA): TGTGCCAGCAGTTACGGCACGCAAGAGACCCAGTACTTC.

The chain couples TRBV6-5 to TRBJ2-6, with D perhaps matching TRBD1 (5 bases). Germline CDR1 is MNHEY and CDR2 is SVGAGI. This CDR3 is built from 14 residues. V lost 4 bases and J 1 base, leaving 5 bases between the germline ends. DNA for the CDR3: TGTGCCAGCAGTTCAGGGTCTGGGGCCAACGTCCTGACTTTC. Translation gives CASSSGSGANVLTF.

The chain links TRBV7-9 to TRBJ2-5; D is ambiguous. Germline CDR1 reads SEHNR; CDR2 reads FQNEAQ (reference sequence). V lost 3 bases and J 3 bases, leaving 17 bases between the germline ends. The CDR3 consists of 16 residues. DNA for the CDR3: TGTGCCAGCAGCTTTACAGCGTTGGGCGGAGAAGAGACCCAGTACTTC. It encodes CASSFTALGGEETQYF. Combining the CDR3 with reference TRBV7-9 and TRBJ2-5 gives the whole variable domain DTGVSQNPRHKITKRGQNVTFRCDPISEHNRLYWYRQTLGQGPEFLTYFQNEAQLEKSRLLSDRFSAERPKGSFSTLEIQRTEQGDSAMYLCASSFTALGGEETQYFGPGTRLLVL.

The chain carries TRBV5-4 and TRBJ2-5; the match to TRBD2 covers 11 bases. This CDR3 spans 15 amino acids. In germline, CDR1 is SGHNT, CDR2 YYREEE (reference sequence). Unmatched junction bases numbered 4, after V lost 5 bases and J lost 1 base. CDR3 sequence reads: CASRTTSGAQETQYF. The CDR3 coding sequence is TGTGCCAGCAGGACGACTAGCGGGGCCCAAGAGACCCAGTACTTC.

This clone was detected only a few times. J is TRBJ1-1 and V is TRBV2; the D is unclear. Deletions cut 4 bases from V and 1 base from J, with 7 bases between. This CDR3 region has 13 residues. From germline, CDR1 is SNHLY and CDR2 FYNNEI. The CDR3 reads CASSAEKNTEAFF. The CDR3 DNA reads TGTGCCAGCAGTGCGGAGAAGAACACTGAAGCTTTCTTT.

The gene calls are TRBV7-6 and TRBJ2-1; a weak D match, TRBD1 (5 bases). The germline CDR1 and CDR2 sequences are SGHVS and FNYEAQ. Between the trimmed V and J ends, which lost 2 bases and 0 bases, there was a span of 11 bases. The CDR3 spans 16 residues. The CDR3 protein is CASSLQGDVSYNEQFF. The CDR3 DNA reads TGTGCCAGCAGCTTACAGGGCGACGTCTCCTACAATGAGCAGTTCTTC.

This CDR3 is CASSVGTDTQYF. CDR3 in DNA: TGTGCCAGCAGTGTGGGGACAGATACGCAGTATTTT. The chain uses TRBV2 and TRBJ2-3; D is uncertain. CDR1 is SNHLY and CDR2 is FYNNEI in the germline V gene. V was pared by 4 bases and J by 3 bases, with 5 bases between. The CDR3 sequence is 12 residues long.

The V gene is TRBV5-1, the J gene TRBJ2-3; 8 nucleotides agree with TRBD2. Germline CDR1 and CDR2: SGHRS and YFSETQ. The CDR3 covers 15 residues. V was clipped by 4 bases and J by 4 bases; unmatched bases: 8. This chain's CDR3 is CASSPRGGLADTQYF. The CDR3 DNA sequence: TGCGCCAGCAGCCCCCGGGGGGGCCTTGCAGATACGCAGTATTTT.

The V and J genes are TRBV14 and TRBJ2-3; perhaps TRBD2 as D (5 bases). The CDR3 totals 16 residues. The ends were cut back, 2 bases at V and 2 bases at J, with 14 bases in the middle. Germline values: CDR1 SGHDN, CDR2 FVKESK. Written as DNA, the CDR3 is TGTGCCAGCAGCCAAACCACCGGGGTGAACACAGATACGCAGTATTTT. This gives the protein CASSQTTGVNTDTQYF. The full variable domain, with the rest looked up from reference TRBV14 and TRBJ2-3, is EAGVTQFPSHSVIEKGQTVTLRCDPISGHDNLYWYRRVMGKEIKFLLHFVKESKQDESGMPNNRFLAERTGGTYSTLKVQPAELEDSGVYFCASSQTTGVNTDTQYFGPGTRLTVL.

The rearrangement uses TRBV30 and TRBJ2-2; no clear D gene. Germline lookup yields CDR1 GTSNPN and CDR2 SVGIG (reference sequence). The V end lost 5 bases, the J end lost 3 bases, and 13 bases lay between the germline ends. The CDR3 extends over 14 amino acids. The CDR3 region is CAWVRTPHTGELFF. The CDR3 nucleotides read TGTGCCTGGGTCAGAACCCCCCACACCGGGGAGCTGTTTTTT. The entire variable domain, with the rest obtained from reference TRBV30 and TRBJ2-2, is as follows: SQTIHQWPATLVQPVGSPLSLECTVEGTSNPNLYWYRQAAGRGLQLLFYSVGIGQISSEVPQNLSASRPQDRQFILSSKKLLLSDSGFYLCAWVRTPHTGELFFGEGSRLTVL.

The chain has TRBV5-6 and TRBJ1-1; a weak D match, TRBD1 (6 bases). The V and J ends lost 3 bases and 3 bases respectively, with 15 bases between them. This CDR3 spans 15 amino acids. Germline V gene data show CDR1 as SGHDT and CDR2 as YYEEEE. The CDR3 bases are TGTGCCAGCAGCTCTATACCACAGGGCGACACTGAAGCTTTCTTT. Its translation is CASSSIPQGDTEAFF.

By its share, this clone is medium-sized. The chain carries TRBV2 and TRBJ1-4; TRBD1 agrees at 7 bases. This CDR3 is built from 14 residues. J was trimmed by 7 bases and V by 7 bases; bases with no gene match: 9. Germline values: CDR1 SNHLY, CDR2 FYNNEI. CDR3 nucleotides: TGTGCCAGCACTACTACAGGGGCAGGTGAAAAACTGTTTTTT. Translation gives CASTTTGAGEKLFF.

The chain employs TRBV27 and TRBJ2-7, with D perhaps matching TRBD1 (6 bases). Trimming pared 2 bases from V and 2 bases from J, leaving 7 bases between. Germline CDR1 is MNHEY and CDR2 is SMNVEV (reference sequence). This CDR3 is built from 13 residues. The CDR3 reads CASSLQGTYEQYF. CDR3 in DNA: TGTGCCAGCAGTTTACAGGGGACCTACGAGCAGTACTTC.

This clone was seen a single time. The V and J genes are TRBV6-4 and TRBJ2-1; 9 bases agree with TRBD1. Trimming removed 4 bases from V and 3 bases from J; junction bases left unmatched: 4. The CDR3 loop spans 15 amino acids. Germline CDR1 is MRHNA and CDR2 is SNTAGT. In DNA, the CDR3 is TGTGCCAGCAGTGCCTTGGGACAGGGCTACAATGAGCAGTTCTTC. It encodes CASSALGQGYNEQFF.

The chain has TRBV6-5 and TRBJ1-3, with D unresolved. The CDR3 extends over 14 amino acids. V was trimmed by 2 bases and J by 3 bases, leaving 8 bases between them. Germline V gene sequence: CDR1 MNHEY, CDR2 SVGAGI. The CDR3 sequence: CASSYGIVGNTIYF. CDR3 in DNA: TGTGCCAGCAGTTACGGGATAGTTGGAAACACCATATATTTT.

Comments on this clone: In the same sample, other DNA sequences code for this CDR3. V gene TRBV4-3 combines with J gene TRBJ2-1; 7 bases map to TRBD2. The CDR3 consists of 16 residues. The germline V gene has CDR1 LGHNA and CDR2 YSLEER. V shed 0 bases, J shed 4 bases, and the junction held 6 bases outside the gene matches. The CDR3 is CASSQDPSGGYNEQFF. Here the CDR3 DNA reads TGCGCCAGCAGCCAAGATCCTAGCGGAGGATACAATGAGCAGTTCTTC.

The chain combines TRBV7-4 with TRBJ1-1; 9 positions agree with TRBD1. The CDR3 sequence is 19 residues long. Germline loops: CDR1 SGHVT, CDR2 SQSDAQ. J was trimmed by 1 base and V by 1 base; bases with no gene match: 13. As DNA, the CDR3 is TGTGCCAGCAGCTTAGGGAGAAGGAAGGGGACAGGGTGGAACACTGAAGCTTTCTTT. Translating gives CASSLGRRKGTGWNTEAFF. The variable domain in full, with the rest retrieved from reference TRBV7-4 and TRBJ1-1, is GAGVSQSPRYKVAKRGRDVALRCDSISGHVTLYWYRQTLGQGSEVLTYSQSDAQRDKSGRPSGRFSAERPERSVSTLKIQRTEQGDSAVYLCASSLGRRKGTGWNTEAFFGQGTRLTVV.

V usage is TRBV7-2 and J usage is TRBJ1-2, with D possibly TRBD1 on 5 matching bases. This CDR3 has 13 residues. Germline V gives CDR1 SGHTA, CDR2 FQGNSA. V gave up 5 bases and J gave up 2 bases, with 9 bases separating them. Here the CDR3 reads CASSRPGNYGYTF. CDR3 nucleotides: TGTGCCAGCAGCCGTCCAGGGAACTATGGCTACACCTTC.

The chain carries TRBV5-1 and TRBJ1-1; D call uncertain. This CDR3 region has 17 residues. V gave up 0 bases and J gave up 0 bases, with 15 bases separating them. Germline CDR1 SGHRS, CDR2 YFSETQ. The CDR3 loop is CASSLGAGRTMNTEAFF. The DNA for the CDR3 is TGCGCCAGCAGCTTGGGGGCAGGCCGAACAATGAACACTGAAGCTTTCTTT.